These 28 T cell receptor beta chains originate from one sample sequenced in a study of cytomegalovirus exposure and HLA in healthy donors. Researchers ran the PCR with 60 Vbeta and 13 Jbeta primers. The repertoire was sequenced with immunoSEQ multiplex PCR; TCRdb's copy has only in-frame clones and lacks some. The repertoire holds 150,000 to 200,000 clones, with about four fifths as singletons. The material sequenced was PBMCs. All receptors come from a man between 45 and 60 years old in good health and CMV-seropositive.

This chain joins TRBV18 and TRBJ1-4, with 11 nucleotides matching TRBD1. The CDR3 runs to 20 residues. Germline assignment: CDR1 KGHSH and CDR2 LQKENI. Trimming removed 0 bases from V and 3 bases from J; junction bases left unmatched: 12. CDR3 nucleotide sequence: TGTGCCAGCTCACCACCGGAGGTTGACGGGACAGGGGGGGCTAATGAAAAACTGTTTTTT. This gives the protein CASSPPEVDGTGGANEKLFF.

This clone was seen only a few times. This sequence joins TRBV19 and TRBJ1-1, with D maybe TRBD1 (5 bases). CDR1 is LNHDA, CDR2 SQIVND, per germline (reference sequence). V was cut by 2 bases and J by 0 bases, with 10 bases left in between. The CDR3 is 15 residues long. The CDR3 coding sequence is TGTGCCAGTAGTATACAGGGAACAATGAACACTGAAGCTTTCTTT. Its protein is CASSIQGTMNTEAFF.

V usage is TRBV5-6 and J usage is TRBJ2-5, with TRBD1 matching 9 bases. Trimming removed 0 bases from V and 2 bases from J; junction bases left unmatched: 5. The CDR3 contains 16 residues. Germline V gives CDR1 SGHDT, CDR2 YYEEEE. CDR3 DNA: TGTGCCAGCAGCTTGGTTGGGACAGGGTTTCAAGAGACCCAGTACTTC. It codes for CASSLVGTGFQETQYF.

The gene calls are TRBV5-1 and TRBJ2-3; a possible D gene is TRBD2 (5 bases). Germline CDR1 and CDR2: SGHRS and YFSETQ. V was cut by 0 bases and J by 5 bases, with 10 bases left in between. This CDR3 spans 14 amino acids. The chain's CDR3 is CASSLGTARDTQYF. The CDR3, as DNA: TGCGCCAGCAGCTTGGGGACTGCGCGAGATACGCAGTATTTT.

The chain recombines TRBV4-2 with TRBJ2-1; TRBD2 agrees at 8 bases. Germline V CDR1 and CDR2: LGHNA, YNFKEQ. This CDR3 is 13 amino acids long. The V and J ends lost 8 bases and 5 bases, in that order; junction bases with no gene match: 5. CDR3 residues: CASRGGGDNEQFF. In DNA, the CDR3 is TGTGCCAGCCGGGGGGGTGGGGACAATGAGCAGTTCTTC.

Details on this clone: Without the conserved terminal phenylalanine or tryptophan, this CDR3 likely stems from a read error. The gene calls are TRBV9 and TRBJ2-7; tentative D call: TRBD2 (7 bases). V gave up 3 bases and J gave up 3 bases, with 13 bases separating them. Per the germline V gene, CDR1 is SGDLS and CDR2 is YYNGEE. This CDR3 is built from 14 residues. The CDR3 region is CASSASGGIYEQYL. In DNA, the CDR3 is TGTGCCAGCAGCGCCTCGGGGGGCATCTACGAGCAGTACCTC.

The chain is built from TRBV12-2 and TRBJ2-5; the table's D call of TRBD2 was not tested on the DNA. TRBV12-2 is a listed pseudogene. CDR3 length: 14 residues. As DNA, the CDR3 is TGTGCAAGTCGCTTAATGTCGGGACAAGAGACCCAGTACTTC. Its protein product is CASRLMSGQETQYF.

The V call is TRBV29-1, the J call TRBJ1-6; a possible D gene is TRBD1 (6 bases). This CDR3 comprises 14 residues. From germline, CDR1 is SQVTM and CDR2 ANQGSEA. V lost 5 bases, J lost 0 bases, and 8 bases lay in between. The CDR3 DNA reads as TGCAGCGTTTTGGACAGCTCCTATAATTCACCCCTCCACTTT. Encoded protein: CSVLDSSYNSPLHF.

The gene calls are TRBV29-1 and TRBJ1-2; D is perhaps TRBD1 (6 bases). The CDR3 contains 12 residues. V was shortened by 8 bases and J by 4 bases, with 14 bases between the two germline ends. Per the germline V gene, CDR1 is SQVTM and CDR2 is ANQGSEA. The CDR3 sequence: CSTATGSYGYTF. The CDR3 DNA reads TGCAGCACAGCAACAGGGAGCTATGGCTACACCTTC.

As concerns this clone: The junction shows a germline mismatch at one end, possibly a read error. Within the sample, other DNA sequences also encode this same CDR3. The gene calls are TRBV4-1 and TRBJ2-5, with TRBD2 matching 11 bases. The germline gives CDR1 MGHRA, CDR2 YSYEKL. CDR3 length equals 15 residues. CDR3 in DNA: TGTGCCAGCAGCCAAGGGACTAGCGGCCAAGAGACCCAGTACTTC. Translated: CASSQGTSGQETQYF.

The chain uses TRBV9 and TRBJ2-3, with D perhaps TRBD1 (6 bases). Germline CDR1 reads SGDLS; CDR2 reads YYNGEE. This CDR3 is built from 14 residues. V lost 3 bases, J lost 6 bases, and 14 bases lay in between. The CDR3 loop is CASSANQGRDTQYF. The CDR3 DNA follows: TGTGCCAGCAGCGCAAATCAGGGGCGGGATACGCAGTATTTT.

The CDR3 sequence is CASSLDRNSGNTIYF. The CDR3 nucleotides are TGTGCCAGCAGCTTGGACAGGAACTCTGGAAACACCATATATTTT. This chain connects TRBV5-6 to TRBJ1-3, with a possible D match to TRBD1 (5 bases). CDR1 is SGHDT, CDR2 YYEEEE, per germline. V lost 0 bases, J lost 0 bases, and 7 bases lay in between. The CDR3 contains 15 residues. Full variable domain (rest looked up from reference TRBV5-6 and TRBJ1-3): DAGVTQSPTHLIKTRGQQVTLRCSPKSGHDTVSWYQQALGQGPQFIFQYYEEEERQRGNFPDRFSGHQFPNYSSELNVNALLLGDSALYLCASSLDRNSGNTIYFGEGSWLTVV.

Written as DNA, the CDR3 is TGTGCCAGCAGCTACCAGGGGGCAGCGGGAGGGAATGAGCAGTTCTTC. Its translation: CASSYQGAAGGNEQFF. V usage is TRBV11-3 and J usage is TRBJ2-1, with 10 bases matching TRBD2. CDR1 and CDR2 from the germline V gene are SGHNT and YENEEA. The CDR3 sequence is 16 residues long. V lost 4 bases to trimming and J lost 7 bases; unmatched junction nucleotides: 10.

This chain joins TRBV28 and TRBJ1-2, with 9 bases lining up with TRBD1. V shed 6 bases and J 4 bases; nucleotides not matched to a gene: 15. Germline CDR1 MDHEN, CDR2 SYDVKM. This CDR3 has 17 amino acids. The CDR3 here is CASRPGTGLGWGYGYTF. The CDR3 DNA sequence: TGTGCCAGCAGACCTGGGACAGGGTTAGGGTGGGGCTATGGCTACACCTTC.

The chain carries TRBV6-6 and TRBJ1-1, with unresolved D. Trimming removed 0 bases at V and 8 bases at J, with 13 bases between. The length of the CDR3 is 14 residues. CDR1 is MNHNY and CDR2 is SVGAGI in the germline V gene (reference sequence). The CDR3 reads CASSYSAGRTEAFF. CDR3 nucleotides: TGTGCCAGCAGTTACTCGGCCGGGAGGACCGAAGCTTTCTTT.

This chain joins TRBV7-2 and TRBJ2-7, with TRBD1 identical over 8 bases. CDR1 is SGHTA and CDR2 is FQGNSA in the germline V gene. The ends lost 5 bases at V and 4 bases at J; junction bases unmatched: 7. The CDR3 has 14 residues. Here the CDR3 DNA reads TGTGCCAGCAGCACCCGGGACAGGTATTACGAGCAGTACTTC. Translated, it gives CASSTRDRYYEQYF.

The chain has TRBV5-1 and TRBJ2-7, with TRBD2 identical over 12 bases. Germline V gene lookup returns CDR1 SGHRS and CDR2 YFSETQ. The CDR3 contains 16 residues. V shed 4 bases, J shed 4 bases, and the junction held 9 bases outside the gene matches. The CDR3 nucleotides are TGCGCCAGCAGCGCTGAACTAGCGGGGGGATCTTACGAGCAGTACTTC. Encoded protein: CASSAELAGGSYEQYF. Full variable domain (rest looked up from reference TRBV5-1 and TRBJ2-7): KAGVTQTPRYLIKTRGQQVTLSCSPISGHRSVSWYQQTPGQGLQFLFEYFSETQRNKGNFPGRFSGRQFSNSRSEMNVSTLELGDSALYLCASSAELAGGSYEQYFGPGTRLTVT.

The chain employs TRBV5-1 and TRBJ1-4; D not certain. CDR1 is SGHRS and CDR2 is YFSETQ in the germline V gene. The germline V and J ends were trimmed by 0 bases and 12 bases, with 6 bases remaining between them. The CDR3 length is 11 residues. The CDR3 nucleotides are TGCGCCAGCAGCTTGGATTCCGAACTGTTTTTT. Protein: CASSLDSELFF.

The gene calls are TRBV6-5 and TRBJ2-5; D perhaps matches TRBD1 (6 bases). The germline V gene encodes CDR1 MNHEY and CDR2 SVGAGI. CDR3 length equals 11 residues. V was trimmed by 8 bases and J by 5 bases, leaving 9 bases between them. The CDR3 protein is CASATGETQYF. The CDR3 nucleotides are TGTGCCAGCGCCACAGGGGAGACCCAGTACTTC.

The J gene is TRBJ2-7, the V gene TRBV19; TRBD2 matches at 7 bases. This CDR3 contains 13 residues. Trimming removed 11 bases from V and 2 bases from J; junction bases left unmatched: 9. CDR1 and CDR2 (germline): LNHDA, SQIVND (reference sequence). CDR3 nucleotides: TGTGCCGCCCGGGGGGACCGACCCTACGAGCAGTACTTC. This encodes CAARGDRPYEQYF.

The J gene is TRBJ2-5, the V gene TRBV29-1, with D maybe TRBD1 (7 bases). Germline lookup yields CDR1 SQVTM and CDR2 ANQGSEA. V was pared by 1 base and J by 5 bases, with 8 bases between. The CDR3 is 12 residues long. CDR3 nucleotides: TGCAGCGTTGAAGCAGGGGGGGAGACCCAGTACTTC. Translating it yields CSVEAGGETQYF.

The gene calls are TRBV2 and TRBJ2-3, with TRBD2 matching 10 bases. The CDR3 spans 15 residues. V shed 7 bases and J 1 base; nucleotides not matched to a gene: 5. Per the germline V gene, CDR1 is SNHLY and CDR2 is FYNNEI. CDR3: CASNNLAGGTDTQYF. DNA for the CDR3: TGTGCCAGCAACAACCTAGCGGGGGGCACAGATACGCAGTATTTT.

This sequence joins TRBV9 and TRBJ1-5; 9 bases map to TRBD1. Germline V gives CDR1 SGDLS, CDR2 YYNGEE. V shed 5 bases and J 4 bases; nucleotides not matched to a gene: 10. CDR3 length: 16 amino acids. CDR3 coding DNA: TGTGCCAGCAGTCTCGGGGGGACAGGGTTAAATCAGCCCCAGCATTTT. Encoded protein: CASSLGGTGLNQPQHF.

The genes are TRBV6-1 and TRBJ2-1, with D perhaps matching TRBD2 (6 bases). V was pared by 2 bases and J by 11 bases, with 13 bases between. Germline V gene lookup returns CDR1 MNHNS and CDR2 SASEGT. This CDR3 region has 13 residues. CDR3 sequence: CASSEREAGKQFF. The CDR3, as DNA: TGTGCCAGCAGTGAAAGGGAGGCAGGGAAGCAGTTCTTC.

Only a few counts were recorded for this clone. The chain combines TRBV5-1 with TRBJ2-5; 8 positions match TRBD1. The end of the DNA is better explained by TRBJ2-7, so the J call may be wrong. This CDR3 contains 15 residues. Germline V CDR1 and CDR2: SGHRS, YFSETQ. CDR3 amino acids: CASRDTQGDSYEQYF. CDR3 coding DNA: TGCGCCAGCAGGGACACACAGGGGGACTCCTACGAGCAGTACTTC.

This CDR3 reads CASSQSWHTGSPDTQYF. CDR3 nucleotide sequence: TGCGCCAGCAGCCAATCTTGGCACACAGGCTCCCCAGATACGCAGTATTTT. The V and J genes are TRBV4-1 and TRBJ2-3; maybe TRBD1 (5 bases). Germline loops: CDR1 MGHRA, CDR2 YSYEKL. The CDR3 consists of 17 residues. V dropped 2 bases and J dropped 4 bases, with 19 bases sitting between them.

The V gene is TRBV27, the J gene TRBJ2-2; no clear D gene. Trimming removed 3 bases from V and 4 bases from J, with 3 bases in between. Germline V lookup: CDR1 MNHEY, CDR2 SMNVEV (reference sequence). There are 12 residues in the CDR3. CDR3 sequence (DNA): TGTGCCAGCAGTTTCATCACCGGGGAGCTGTTTTTT. This encodes CASSFITGELFF.

V is TRBV15 and J is TRBJ1-1; possible D gene TRBD1, 5 bases. Germline assignment: CDR1 LNHNV and CDR2 YYDKDF (reference sequence). This CDR3 region has 15 residues. Deletions cut 1 base from V and 6 bases from J, with 15 bases between. DNA of the CDR3: TGTGCCACCAGCAGAGCTCCAGGGTTTCACCCTGAAGCTTTCTTT. The encoded protein is CATSRAPGFHPEAFF.